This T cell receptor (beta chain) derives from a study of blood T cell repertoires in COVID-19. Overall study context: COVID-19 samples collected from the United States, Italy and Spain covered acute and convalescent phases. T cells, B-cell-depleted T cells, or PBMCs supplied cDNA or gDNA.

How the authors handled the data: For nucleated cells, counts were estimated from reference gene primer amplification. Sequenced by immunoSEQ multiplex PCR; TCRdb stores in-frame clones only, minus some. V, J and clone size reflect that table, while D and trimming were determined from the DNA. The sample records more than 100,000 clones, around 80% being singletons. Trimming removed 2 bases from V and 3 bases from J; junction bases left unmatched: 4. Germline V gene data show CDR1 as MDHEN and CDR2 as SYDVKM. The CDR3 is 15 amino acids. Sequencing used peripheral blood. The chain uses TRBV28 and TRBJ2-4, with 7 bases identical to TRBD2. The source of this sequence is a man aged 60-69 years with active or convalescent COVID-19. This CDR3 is CASSLSGGGKNIQYF. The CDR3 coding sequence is TGTGCCAGCAGTTTAAGCGGCGGGGGCAAAAACATTCAGTACTTC.